The entry below describes one TCR beta chain. The antigen is unknown. This record belongs to a study of OX40 agonist ivuxolimab in advanced cancers. Study-level information: Aged 23 to 79 with a mean of approximately 57 years, they were around 85% male.

Clones were sequenced by immunoSEQ multiplex PCR, and TCRdb holds only the in-frame ones, with some missing. The sample comprises 70,000 or so clones, roughly nine tenths of which are singletons, and just over 2% rests with the top ten. The study's findings and limits: By week 6 at 0.1 to 3.0 mg/kg, blood CD4+ and CD8+ T cells had expanded clonally. Clonal expansion was among the lowest in partial responders at 0.1-3.0 mg/kg, especially CD8+. CD4+ T cells averaged fewer expanded clones than CD8+ T cells.

CDR1 is SGHDN, CDR2 FVKESK, per germline. The CDR3 length is 12 residues. V lost 1 base and J lost 4, with 4 bases in between. This clonotype originated in an adult with an advanced solid tumor such as melanoma, head and neck, liver or kidney cancer. The material sequenced was CD4+ or CD8+ T cells sorted from blood, taken in a trial of the OX40 agonist ivuxolimab. The chain uses TRBV14 and TRBJ1-2; D unclear. The CDR3 loop is CASSQVSYGYTF. CDR3 DNA: TGTGCCAGCAGCCAAGTTTCCTATGGCTACACCTTC.